Listed below are T cell receptor beta chains from one sample, sequenced in a study of cytomegalovirus exposure and HLA in healthy donors. Assay used: immunoSEQ multiplex PCR; TCRdb lists only in-frame clones, some missing. Altogether 150,000 to 200,000 clones are present, around 67% being singletons, with the ten largest covering roughly 4.1%. The sample was PBMCs. Source of these receptors: a woman aged 18-30 years in good health and CMV-seropositive. Both conserved end residues are part of each CDR3. The D gene is left open where the match is weak. Clone size is stated in some rows and not others, as once, few, many or a class when expanded.

v_call: TRBV27; d_call: TRBD2; clone_size: NA; j_call: TRBJ2-3; cdr3_length: 15; cdr3_aa: CASSFIPSGRDTQYF; cdr3_nt: TGTGCCAGCAGTTTCATACCCAGCGGGAGAGATACGCAGTATTTT
v_call: TRBV30; d_call: NA; clone_size: NA; j_call: TRBJ2-7; cdr3_length: 13; cdr3_aa: CAWSIGVSYEQYF; cdr3_nt: TGTGCCTGGAGTATAGGGGTCTCCTACGAGCAGTACTTC
v_call: TRBV7-8; d_call: TRBD2; clone_size: NA; j_call: TRBJ2-7; cdr3_length: 17; cdr3_aa: CASSTFQLAGGGSEQYF; cdr3_nt: TGTGCCAGCAGCACCTTTCAACTAGCGGGAGGGGGGTCCGAGCAGTACTTC
v_call: TRBV10-1; d_call: NA; clone_size: few; j_call: TRBJ1-1; cdr3_length: 15; cdr3_aa: CASSEFGLGVTEAFF; cdr3_nt: TGCGCCAGCAGTGAGTTTGGTCTAGGCGTCACTGAAGCTTTCTTT
v_call: TRBV7-2; d_call: TRBD2; clone_size: NA; j_call: TRBJ2-5; cdr3_length: 17; cdr3_aa: CASSLGPGLAGRKTQYF; cdr3_nt: TGTGCCAGCAGCTTAGGCCCCGGACTAGCGGGGCGGAAGACCCAGTACTTC
v_call: TRBV6-1; d_call: NA; clone_size: few; j_call: TRBJ2-1; cdr3_length: 14; cdr3_aa: CASSKERSYNEQFF; cdr3_nt: TGTGCCAGCAGTAAAGAGAGGTCCTACAATGAGCAGTTCTTC
v_call: TRBV5-1; d_call: NA; clone_size: NA; j_call: TRBJ2-1; cdr3_length: 11; cdr3_aa: CASSNTGEQFF; cdr3_nt: TGCGCCAGCAGTAACACGGGTGAGCAGTTCTTC
v_call: TRBV10-3; d_call: TRBD2; clone_size: NA; j_call: TRBJ2-7; cdr3_length: 17; cdr3_aa: CAISEAASGTNSYEQYF; cdr3_nt: TGTGCCATCAGTGAGGCGGCTAGCGGGACTAACTCCTACGAGCAGTACTTC
v_call: TRBV9; d_call: TRBD1; clone_size: few; j_call: TRBJ2-7; cdr3_length: 14; cdr3_aa: CASSAHGTDYEQYF; cdr3_nt: TGTGCCAGCAGCGCCCATGGGACAGACTACGAGCAGTACTTC
v_call: TRBV6-5; d_call: NA; clone_size: NA; j_call: TRBJ1-1; cdr3_length: 12; cdr3_aa: CASGQLNTEAFF; cdr3_nt: TGTGCCAGCGGACAGTTGAACACTGAAGCTTTCTTT
v_call: TRBV27; d_call: NA; clone_size: NA; j_call: TRBJ2-5; cdr3_length: 15; cdr3_aa: CASSGPEGALETQYF; cdr3_nt: TGTGCCAGCAGTGGGCCGGAAGGGGCGTTAGAGACCCAGTACTTC
v_call: TRBV5-6; d_call: NA; clone_size: NA; j_call: TRBJ2-5; cdr3_length: 11; cdr3_aa: CASSFEETQYF; cdr3_nt: TGTGCCAGCAGCTTCGAGGAGACCCAGTACTTC
v_call: TRBV15; d_call: NA; clone_size: few; j_call: TRBJ1-5; cdr3_length: 15; cdr3_aa: CATSLEYHSNQPQHF; cdr3_nt: TGTGCCACCAGCCTCGAGTATCATAGCAATCAGCCCCAGCATTTT
v_call: TRBV27; d_call: NA; clone_size: once; j_call: TRBJ2-7; cdr3_length: 16; cdr3_aa: CASSQHAGQNHYEQYF; cdr3_nt: TGTGCCAGCAGTCAGCACGCGGGACAGAACCATTACGAGCAGTACTTC
v_call: TRBV18; d_call: TRBD1; clone_size: NA; j_call: TRBJ1-1; cdr3_length: 15; cdr3_aa: CASSPNRGWDDLAFF; cdr3_nt: TGTGCCAGCTCACCCAACAGGGGTTGGGACGATCTGGCTTTCTTT
v_call: TRBV5-1; d_call: TRBD2; clone_size: NA; j_call: TRBJ2-1; cdr3_length: 13; cdr3_aa: CASSLGTSGEQFF; cdr3_nt: TGCGCCAGCAGCTTGGGGACTAGCGGGGAGCAGTTCTTC
v_call: TRBV2; d_call: NA; clone_size: NA; j_call: TRBJ1-2; cdr3_length: 13; cdr3_aa: CASSVTGGYGYTF; cdr3_nt: TGTGCCAGCAGTGTAACCGGGGGCTATGGCTACACCTTC
v_call: TRBV27; d_call: NA; clone_size: NA; j_call: TRBJ2-7; cdr3_length: 12; cdr3_aa: CASSFTGYEQYF; cdr3_nt: TGTGCCAGCAGTTTCACAGGGTACGAGCAGTACTTC
v_call: TRBV27; d_call: TRBD2; clone_size: NA; j_call: TRBJ2-3; cdr3_length: 16; cdr3_aa: CASSSGLAGGRDTQYF; cdr3_nt: TGTGCCAGCAGTTCAGGACTAGCGGGGGGTCGGGATACGCAGTATTTT
v_call: TRBV21-1; d_call: NA; clone_size: NA; j_call: TRBJ1-6; cdr3_length: 16; cdr3_aa: CASSTGWGDGNSPLHF; cdr3_nt: NA
v_call: TRBV7-9; d_call: TRBD2; clone_size: NA; j_call: TRBJ2-1; cdr3_length: 15; cdr3_aa: CASSDGLAGEVEQFF; cdr3_nt: TGTGCCAGCAGCGACGGACTAGCGGGAGAGGTTGAGCAGTTCTTC
v_call: TRBV6-5; d_call: TRBD2; clone_size: NA; j_call: TRBJ2-7; cdr3_length: 15; cdr3_aa: CASSAQRGRAHEQYF; cdr3_nt: TGTGCCAGCAGTGCGCAACGGGGGAGGGCCCACGAGCAGTACTTC
v_call: TRBV14; d_call: NA; clone_size: NA; j_call: TRBJ2-1; cdr3_length: 15; cdr3_aa: CASSTRDSPYNEQFF; cdr3_nt: TGTGCCAGCAGCACCCGGGACTCCCCCTACAATGAGCAGTTCTTC
v_call: TRBV28; d_call: NA; clone_size: NA; j_call: TRBJ2-7; cdr3_length: 13; cdr3_aa: CASSSGSSDEQYF; cdr3_nt: TGTGCCAGCAGTTCCGGGTCTTCTGACGAGCAGTACTTC
v_call: TRBV5-6; d_call: TRBD1; clone_size: few; j_call: TRBJ1-2; cdr3_length: 13; cdr3_aa: CASSLGTGGGYTF; cdr3_nt: TGTGCCAGCAGCTTGGGGACAGGGGGAGGCTACACCTTC
v_call: TRBV6-5; d_call: TRBD2; clone_size: NA; j_call: TRBJ2-1; cdr3_length: 16; cdr3_aa: CASSFLAGGPHNEQFF; cdr3_nt: TGTGCCAGCAGTTTTTTAGCGGGAGGGCCCCACAATGAGCAGTTCTTC
v_call: TRBV6-5; d_call: TRBD1; clone_size: NA; j_call: TRBJ1-6; cdr3_length: 15; cdr3_aa: CASSYYGTGDSPLHF; cdr3_nt: TGTGCCAGCAGTTATTACGGGACAGGGGATTCCCCCCTCCACTTT
v_call: TRBV28; d_call: NA; clone_size: NA; j_call: TRBJ1-1; cdr3_length: 19; cdr3_aa: CASSSQPVYGGGVNTEAFF; cdr3_nt: TGTGCCAGCAGTTCACAACCCGTCTATGGGGGGGGAGTGAACACTGAAGCTTTCTTT
v_call: TRBV6-1; d_call: NA; clone_size: NA; j_call: TRBJ1-1; cdr3_length: 15; cdr3_aa: CASMDRGTMNTEAFF; cdr3_nt: TGTGCCAGCATGGATCGGGGTACAATGAACACTGAAGCTTTCTTT
v_call: TRBV28; d_call: NA; clone_size: NA; j_call: TRBJ1-1; cdr3_length: 15; cdr3_aa: CASSLDRGAPTEAFF; cdr3_nt: TGTGCCAGCAGTTTGGATCGGGGGGCGCCCACTGAAGCTTTCTTT
v_call: TRBV9; d_call: TRBD2; clone_size: NA; j_call: TRBJ2-5; cdr3_length: 15; cdr3_aa: CASSSRASGQETQYF; cdr3_nt: TGTGCCAGCAGCTCAAGGGCTAGCGGGCAAGAGACCCAGTACTTC
v_call: TRBV27; d_call: TRBD2; clone_size: NA; j_call: TRBJ2-5; cdr3_length: 15; cdr3_aa: CASTEGLAGAAEQYF; cdr3_nt: TGTGCCAGCACCGAGGGACTAGCGGGAGCGGCTGAGCAGTACTTC
v_call: TRBV6-5; d_call: TRBD1; clone_size: NA; j_call: TRBJ1-1; cdr3_length: 14; cdr3_aa: CASQWGQAFGEAFF; cdr3_nt: TGTGCCAGCCAGTGGGGACAGGCTTTCGGTGAAGCTTTCTTT
v_call: TRBV10-2; d_call: NA; clone_size: few; j_call: TRBJ2-3; cdr3_length: 16; cdr3_aa: CAARKEWEEVKDTQYF; cdr3_nt: TGCGCCGCCCGGAAGGAGTGGGAGGAAGTTAAGGATACGCAGTATTTT
v_call: TRBV15; d_call: NA; clone_size: NA; j_call: TRBJ1-2; cdr3_length: 15; cdr3_aa: CATSRDRAGPRGYTF; cdr3_nt: TGTGCCACCAGCAGAGATCGTGCAGGTCCCAGGGGCTACACCTTC
v_call: TRBV7-6; d_call: TRBD2; clone_size: NA; j_call: TRBJ2-1; cdr3_length: 15; cdr3_aa: CASSLGASGGGGWFF; cdr3_nt: TGTGCCAGCAGCTTAGGGGCTAGCGGGGGGGGTGGATGGTTCTTC
v_call: TRBV14; d_call: NA; clone_size: NA; j_call: TRBJ2-1; cdr3_length: 14; cdr3_aa: CASSLRESLTEQFF; cdr3_nt: TGTGCCAGCAGCCTCCGGGAGTCCCTCACGGAGCAGTTCTTC
v_call: TRBV9; d_call: TRBD1; clone_size: NA; j_call: TRBJ1-3; cdr3_length: 20; cdr3_aa: CASSVSTGTERIIYGDTIYF; cdr3_nt: TGTGCCAGCAGCGTCTCAACCGGGACAGAGAGAATTATATACGGGGACACCATATATTTT
v_call: TRBV6-5; d_call: TRBD1; clone_size: NA; j_call: TRBJ1-3; cdr3_length: 15; cdr3_aa: CASSYAGGGGNTIYF; cdr3_nt: TGTGCCAGCAGTTACGCAGGGGGCGGCGGAAACACCATATATTTT
v_call: TRBV27; d_call: TRBD1; clone_size: NA; j_call: TRBJ2-7; cdr3_length: 14; cdr3_aa: CASSLQGDSYEQYF; cdr3_nt: TGTGCCAGCAGTTTACAGGGGGACTCCTACGAGCAGTACTTC
v_call: TRBV5-4; d_call: NA; clone_size: few; j_call: TRBJ2-1; cdr3_length: 13; cdr3_aa: CASRSSYYNEQFF; cdr3_nt: TGTGCCAGCAGAAGCTCCTACTACAATGAGCAGTTCTTC
v_call: TRBV9; d_call: NA; clone_size: once; j_call: TRBJ2-2; cdr3_length: 16; cdr3_aa: CASGPPGSQITGELFF; cdr3_nt: TGTGCCAGCGGTCCACCGGGATCCCAAATCACCGGGGAGCTGTTTTTT
v_call: TRBV12-5; d_call: TRBD2; clone_size: NA; j_call: TRBJ2-1; cdr3_length: 15; cdr3_aa: CASGLGLATYNEQFF; cdr3_nt: TGTGCTAGTGGCCTGGGACTAGCGACCTACAATGAGCAGTTCTTC
v_call: TRBV6-4; d_call: NA; clone_size: NA; j_call: TRBJ1-1; cdr3_length: 15; cdr3_aa: CAIHREGRMNTEAFF; cdr3_nt: TGTGCCATCCACAGGGAAGGGCGAATGAACACTGAAGCTTTCTTT
v_call: TRBV27; d_call: TRBD1; clone_size: NA; j_call: TRBJ2-1; cdr3_length: 18; cdr3_aa: CASSLEIVAGGPYNEQFF; cdr3_nt: TGTGCCAGCAGTTTAGAGATCGTGGCAGGGGGTCCCTACAATGAGCAGTTCTTC
v_call: TRBV15; d_call: NA; clone_size: NA; j_call: TRBJ2-3; cdr3_length: 15; cdr3_aa: CATSRDQRGSDTQYF; cdr3_nt: TGTGCCACCAGCAGAGATCAAAGGGGATCAGATACGCAGTATTTT
v_call: TRBV27; d_call: NA; clone_size: NA; j_call: TRBJ2-5; cdr3_length: 13; cdr3_aa: CASSQGTQYPQYF; cdr3_nt: TGTGCCAGCAGCCAGGGGACACAGTATCCCCAGTACTTC
v_call: TRBV18; d_call: TRBD1; clone_size: NA; j_call: TRBJ1-1; cdr3_length: 14; cdr3_aa: CASSLQGANTEAFF; cdr3_nt: TGTGCCAGCTCACTACAGGGGGCCAACACTGAAGCTTTCTTT
v_call: TRBV7-2; d_call: NA; clone_size: NA; j_call: TRBJ1-4; cdr3_length: 17; cdr3_aa: CASSLSPAGSTNEKLFF; cdr3_nt: TGTGCCAGCAGCTTATCGCCGGCAGGATCAACTAATGAAAAACTGTTTTTT
v_call: TRBV7-2; d_call: NA; clone_size: NA; j_call: TRBJ1-1; cdr3_length: 15; cdr3_aa: CASSLDSFMNTEAFF; cdr3_nt: TGTGCCAGCAGCCTGGACAGTTTCATGAACACTGAAGCTTTCTTT
v_call: TRBV5-4; d_call: TRBD1; clone_size: few; j_call: TRBJ2-6; cdr3_length: 17; cdr3_aa: CASSLARDSSGANVLTF; cdr3_nt: TGTGCCAGCAGCTTGGCCCGGGACAGCTCTGGGGCCAACGTCCTGACTTTC
v_call: TRBV19; d_call: NA; clone_size: NA; j_call: TRBJ2-7; cdr3_length: 15; cdr3_aa: CASSVWDSGTNEQYF; cdr3_nt: TGTGCCAGTAGTGTTTGGGACTCCGGGACGAACGAGCAGTACTTC
v_call: TRBV7-6; d_call: TRBD2; clone_size: few; j_call: TRBJ2-1; cdr3_length: 17; cdr3_aa: CASSLATTSGSGLEQFF; cdr3_nt: TGTGCCAGCAGCTTGGCGACGACTAGCGGGAGTGGTCTTGAGCAGTTCTTC
v_call: TRBV5-4; d_call: TRBD1; clone_size: NA; j_call: TRBJ2-7; cdr3_length: 18; cdr3_aa: CASSLAGDRVMRSYEQYF; cdr3_nt: TGTGCCAGCAGCTTGGCCGGCGACAGGGTCATGCGGTCCTACGAGCAGTACTTC
v_call: TRBV15; d_call: NA; clone_size: NA; j_call: TRBJ2-1; cdr3_length: 15; cdr3_aa: CATSREAGHYNEQFF; cdr3_nt: TGTGCCACCAGCAGAGAGGCAGGGCACTACAATGAGCAGTTCTTC
v_call: TRBV19; d_call: NA; clone_size: few; j_call: TRBJ2-7; cdr3_length: 13; cdr3_aa: CASSKYGPDEQYF; cdr3_nt: TGTGCCAGTAGTAAATATGGGCCGGACGAGCAGTACTTC
v_call: TRBV28; d_call: TRBD2; clone_size: few; j_call: TRBJ2-7; cdr3_length: 14; cdr3_aa: CASSRDYGSYEQYF; cdr3_nt: TGTGCCAGCAGTCGGGACTATGGGTCCTACGAGCAGTACTTC
v_call: TRBV14; d_call: NA; clone_size: NA; j_call: TRBJ2-2; cdr3_length: 15; cdr3_aa: CASSQVPLFTGELFF; cdr3_nt: TGTGCCAGCAGCCAAGTCCCACTATTCACCGGGGAGCTGTTTTTT
v_call: TRBV5-4; d_call: NA; clone_size: few; j_call: TRBJ2-2; cdr3_length: 15; cdr3_aa: CASSFGGVYTGELFF; cdr3_nt: TGTGCCAGCAGCTTTGGCGGGGTATACACCGGGGAGCTGTTTTTT